These 27 T cell receptor beta chains came from one sample sequenced in a study of T-cell memory formation after mild COVID-19 (dated by TCRdb to about 2021). The library was obtained by 5' RACE. These reads were obtained on an Illumina NovaSeq 6000. Clones were called with MiXCR by TCRdb after fastp trimmed the public reads at Q25, and only in-frame beta chains were retained. Rows matching on CDR3 protein sequence are summarized as one entry with the most common DNA and genes. A total of 150,000 to 200,000 distinct CDR3 sequences appear in this sample, 16% of them only once. In total, the top ten clones hold 2% to 2.5% of the sample. The sample taken for sequencing was PBMCs or a T cell subset sorted from them (not recorded which). The source of these receptors is an adult woman who had mild COVID-19 (a few samples of this study predate the infection). The sample titles of this study are shuffled in the database, so cell type and time point are left out; the donor was told from shared clones.

This clonotype appeared many times. The rearrangement uses TRBV7-2 and TRBJ2-5; 7 positions match TRBD1. The CDR3 length is 14 residues. The trim removed 5 bases at V and 2 bases at J, leaving 5 bases unmatched. From germline, CDR1 is SGHTA and CDR2 FQGNSA. As DNA, the CDR3 is TGTGCCAGCAGCCGGAACAGGGGACAAGAGACCCAGTACTTC. This sequence encodes CASSRNRGQETQYF.

This clonotype was seen a handful of times. V and J are TRBV10-1 and TRBJ2-4, with unresolved D. This CDR3 spans 14 amino acids. From germline, CDR1 is WNHNN and CDR2 SYGVQD (reference sequence). V was pared by 4 bases and J by 0 bases, with 7 bases between. The CDR3 DNA follows: TGCGCCAGCAGTGTGGACGGAGCCAAAAACATTCAGTACTTC. Protein sequence: CASSVDGAKNIQYF.

This clonotype turned up a few times. The chain recombines TRBV6-2 or TRBV6-3 with TRBJ2-3; TRBD2 matches 13 bases. J was trimmed by 6 bases and V by 5 bases; bases with no gene match: 8. The CDR3 loop spans 16 amino acids. Looked up from germline, CDR1 is MNHEY and CDR2 is SVGEGT. The chain's CDR3 is CASSGQLAGGLDTQYF. The CDR3 region has the DNA TGTGCCAGCAGTGGCCAACTAGCGGGAGGGCTGGATACGCAGTATTTT.

This clonotype turned up a few times. This chain connects TRBV5-1 to TRBJ2-5; no definite D call. The CDR3 consists of 13 residues. The germline V gene encodes CDR1 SGHRS and CDR2 YFSETQ. Deletions cut 4 bases from V and 5 bases from J, with 12 bases between. CDR3 DNA sequence: TGCGCCAGCAGCACTGGTCCCGAGGAGACCCAGTACTTC. Translated, it gives CASSTGPEETQYF.

CDR3 nucleotides: TGTGCCAGCAGTTTATCGGGCGGGCAAACCTACGAGCAGTACTTC. Protein: CASSLSGGQTYEQYF. This rearrangement joins TRBV27 to TRBJ2-7; possible D gene TRBD2, 5 bases. In germline, CDR1 is MNHEY, CDR2 SMNVEV (reference sequence). This CDR3 has 15 amino acids. V was shortened by 0 bases and J by 2 bases, with 11 bases between the two germline ends.

The J gene is TRBJ2-7, the V gene TRBV14, with 11 bases lining up with TRBD2. The CDR3 consists of 15 residues. Germline assignment: CDR1 SGHDN and CDR2 FVKESK. J lost 6 bases, V lost 1 base, and 5 bases had no gene match. CDR3 sequence: CASSQVNSGRGEQYF. CDR3 DNA sequence: TGTGCCAGCAGCCAAGTAAATAGCGGGAGGGGCGAGCAGTACTTC.

Here the CDR3 reads CASSGTGTGYTEAFF. The CDR3 DNA reads TGTGCCAGCAGCGGTACCGGGACAGGGTACACTGAAGCTTTCTTT. The V and J genes are TRBV12-3 or TRBV12-4 and TRBJ1-1; 9 nucleotides agree with TRBD1. The CDR3 length is 15 residues. J gave up 3 bases and V 6 bases, and 8 bases lay outside the gene matches.

This clonotype showed up just a few times. V gene TRBV5-1 combines with J gene TRBJ2-3, with TRBD2 matching 8 bases. J lost 6 bases, V lost 2 bases, and 8 bases had no gene match. The CDR3 runs 15 residues. Germline V gene lookup returns CDR1 SGHRS and CDR2 YFSETQ. CDR3 sequence reads: CASSFLAGTVDTQYF. In DNA form, the CDR3 reads TGCGCCAGCAGCTTTTTAGCGGGGACTGTCGATACGCAGTATTTT.

This clonotype has only a few counts. This chain connects TRBV7-2 to TRBJ2-5, with TRBD1 matching 12 bases. Germline CDR1 reads SGHTA; CDR2 reads FQGNSA. This CDR3 is built from 15 residues. The J segment lost 4 bases and the V segment lost 5 bases, leaving 5 bases of the junction unmatched. CDR3 nucleotides: TGTGCCAGCAGCACGGGACAGGGGGCGCGAGAGACCCAGTACTTC. This encodes CASSTGQGARETQYF.

This clonotype was seen only a few times. V and J are TRBV7-2 and TRBJ2-5; D ambiguous. CDR1 is SGHTA and CDR2 is FQGNSA in the germline V gene. V dropped 3 bases and J dropped 5 bases, with 4 bases sitting between them. The CDR3 spans 11 residues. CDR3 in DNA: TGTGCCAGCAGCTTCTCGGAGACCCAGTACTTC. This codes for CASSFSETQYF.

This clonotype has just a few counts. This chain connects TRBV7-8 to TRBJ2-1; possibly TRBD1 for D (5 bases). V was trimmed by 4 bases and J by 0 bases, leaving 13 bases between them. CDR3 size: 16 residues. Germline CDR1 reads SGHVS; CDR2 reads FQNEAQ. The CDR3 spells CASSSHRLRSYNEQFF. The CDR3 DNA reads TGTGCCAGCAGCTCACACAGGTTACGCTCCTACAATGAGCAGTTCTTC.

There are a few counts of this clonotype. The chain has TRBV5-1 and TRBJ2-1; D is possibly TRBD1 or TRBD2 (5 bases each). Germline loops: CDR1 SGHRS, CDR2 YFSETQ. V was shortened by 8 bases and J by 5 bases, with 17 bases between the two germline ends. The CDR3 spans 14 residues. In DNA, the CDR3 is TGCGCCAGTTCCGGGACGCGGAGTGACAATGAGCAGTTCTTC. This gives the protein CASSGTRSDNEQFF. Complete variable domain (other parts from reference TRBV5-1 and TRBJ2-1): KAGVTQTPRYLIKTRGQQVTLSCSPISGHRSVSWYQQTPGQGLQFLFEYFSETQRNKGNFPGRFSGRQFSNSRSEMNVSTLELGDSALYLCASSGTRSDNEQFFGPGTRLTVL.

A few counts support this clonotype. The J gene is TRBJ2-1, the V gene TRBV5-1, with 8 bases that match TRBD2. J lost 3 bases, V lost 1 base, and 9 bases had no gene match. The CDR3 loop spans 17 amino acids. Germline V gives CDR1 SGHRS, CDR2 YFSETQ. DNA of the CDR3: TGCGCCAGCAGCTTGAGGGGTCTAGCGGGCCTCTACAATGAGCAGTTCTTC. Translated, it gives CASSLRGLAGLYNEQFF.

The chain recombines TRBV18 with TRBJ2-7, with a tentative D call TRBD1 (5 bases). This CDR3 contains 13 residues. Germline loops: CDR1 KGHSH, CDR2 LQKENI. Deletions cut 1 base from V and 6 bases from J, with 10 bases between. DNA for the CDR3: TGTGCCAGCTCACCACTGGAGACAGTCGAGCAGTACTTC. Translation: CASSPLETVEQYF.

Notes on this clonotype: Germline is not matched at one junction end, which may reflect a read error. The rearrangement links TRBV7-7 to TRBJ2-3; D may be TRBD1 (5 bases). Germline CDR1 and CDR2: SSHAT and FNYEAQ (reference sequence). The CDR3 has 15 amino acids. CDR3 DNA sequence: TGTGCTAGCAGCTTAGGACATTCTAGCACAGATACGCAGTATTTT. Its protein product is CASSLGHSSTDTQYF.

The rearrangement joins TRBV12-3 or TRBV12-4 to TRBJ1-2; D gene uncertain. The CDR3 loop spans 13 amino acids. Between the trimmed V and J ends, which lost 3 bases and 4 bases, there was a span of 9 bases. The CDR3 nucleotides are TGTGCCAGCAGTTTGGGGAAGATCTATGGCTACACCTTC. Translating it yields CASSLGKIYGYTF.

The genes are TRBV6-5 and TRBJ1-1; 9 positions agree with TRBD1. The CDR3 totals 12 residues. The V gene's germline CDR1 is MNHEY and CDR2 SVGAGI. V shed 6 bases, J shed 4 bases, and the junction held 0 bases outside the gene matches. The CDR3 protein is CASRTGGTEAFF. CDR3 DNA sequence: TGTGCCAGCAGGACAGGGGGCACTGAAGCTTTCTTT.

This clonotype was counted a few times. The chain couples TRBV5-1 to TRBJ1-5, with 9 bases that match TRBD1. The CDR3 runs 15 residues. The J segment lost 7 bases and the V segment lost 0 bases, leaving 5 bases of the junction unmatched. Per germline, CDR1 SGHRS and CDR2 YFSETQ. Written as DNA, the CDR3 is TGCGCCAGCAGCTTGGACGGGACAGGGTCCCAGCCCCAGCATTTT. This translates into CASSLDGTGSQPQHF.

This chain connects TRBV7-9 to TRBJ2-1; D is uncertain. The germline gives CDR1 SEHNR, CDR2 FQNEAQ (reference sequence). V gave up 11 bases and J gave up 10 bases, with 9 bases separating them. The CDR3 spans 9 residues. CDR3 loop: CALSREQFF. The DNA of the CDR3 is TGTGCCTTATCGAGGGAGCAGTTCTTC.

This chain joins TRBV7-2 and TRBJ1-2; no firm D call. V lost 4 bases to trimming and J lost 8 bases, with 20 bases between them. The CDR3 totals 15 residues. The V gene's germline CDR1 is SGHTA and CDR2 FQGNSA. For the CDR3, the DNA is TGTGCCAGCAGCTCGCCCGGCGGAGTTAATGGAGGCTACACCTTC. Translation: CASSSPGGVNGGYTF.

There are a few counts of this clonotype. The rearrangement uses TRBV5-1 and TRBJ2-5; D may match TRBD1 or TRBD2 (5 bases each). This CDR3 is 14 amino acids long. The V gene's germline CDR1 is SGHRS and CDR2 YFSETQ. Trimming shortened V by 2 bases and J by 1 base, and 9 bases separated the two germline ends. DNA for the CDR3: TGCGCCAGCAGCTTCGGGGCAGCCCAAGAGACCCAGTACTTC. Its translation is CASSFGAAQETQYF.

The V and J genes are TRBV12-3 or TRBV12-4 and TRBJ1-2; a possible D gene is TRBD1 (5 bases). V gave up 1 base and J gave up 4 bases, with 10 bases separating them. The CDR3 contains 14 residues. The chain's CDR3 is CASSLGDSSYGYTF. CDR3 sequence (DNA): TGTGCCAGCAGTTTAGGAGACAGCTCCTATGGCTACACCTTC.

The chain joins TRBV10-3 to TRBJ2-7; 7 nucleotides line up with TRBD1. The CDR3 has 12 residues. The J segment lost 3 bases and the V segment lost 10 bases, leaving 6 bases of the junction unmatched. CDR1 and CDR2 from the germline V gene are ENHRY and SYGVKD. In DNA form, the CDR3 reads TGTGCCACGGGACAGTGGGACTACGAGCAGTACTTC. Amino acid sequence: CATGQWDYEQYF.

This clonotype has just a few counts. V usage is TRBV7-2 and J usage is TRBJ2-3; 11 bases align to TRBD2. CDR3 length equals 18 residues. Unmatched junction bases numbered 6, after V lost 1 base and J lost 0 bases. Germline values: CDR1 SGHTA, CDR2 FQGNSA. The CDR3 DNA sequence: TGTGCCAGCAGCTTAGTAGCGGGAGGGCAAACGAGCACAGATACGCAGTATTTT. Amino acid sequence: CASSLVAGGQTSTDTQYF.

The chain links TRBV7-9 to TRBJ2-3; D unresolved. CDR1 is SEHNR, CDR2 FQNEAQ, per germline (reference sequence). The CDR3 contains 15 residues. V was cut by 1 base and J by 0 bases, with 8 bases left in between. Here the CDR3 DNA reads TGTGCCAGCAGCTTAGACACTTCTAGCACAGATACGCAGTATTTT. This translates into CASSLDTSSTDTQYF.

The V and J genes are TRBV20-1 and TRBJ2-1; 11 nucleotides align to TRBD2. There are 14 residues in the CDR3. Trimming removed 4 bases from V and 10 bases from J; junction bases left unmatched: 9. Germline lookup yields CDR1 DFQATT and CDR2 SNEGSKA (reference sequence). As DNA, the CDR3 is TGCAGTGCTATCAATAGCGGGGGGGGTGAGGAGCAGTTCTTC. This sequence encodes CSAINSGGGEEQFF.

This clonotype has a handful of counts. The rearrangement links TRBV14 to TRBJ1-2; a possible D gene is TRBD1 (5 bases). The length of the CDR3 is 13 residues. Germline lookup yields CDR1 SGHDN and CDR2 FVKESK. Between the trimmed V and J ends, which lost 2 bases and 6 bases, there was a span of 10 bases. The chain's CDR3 is CASSQQGLDGYTF. The CDR3 DNA reads as TGTGCCAGCAGCCAACAGGGCTTGGATGGCTACACCTTC.